This TCR beta chain was observed in a study of shared clonotypes between healthy human individuals. Study findings and constraints: Incompleteness in sorted-subset sequencing, despite large depth, was shown by rarefaction.

Turning to this clone: Its antigen is as yet unknown.

V dropped 0 bases and J dropped 2 bases, with 11 bases sitting between them. The CDR3 has 14 residues. CDR1 is GTSNPN and CDR2 is SVGIG in the germline V gene (reference sequence). The protocol was immunoSEQ multiplex PCR, while the TCRdb copy is restricted to in-frame clones and leaves out a portion. Here the sample spans millions of clones, 95% being singletons. The V call is TRBV30, the J call TRBJ2-7; D unclear. The receptor comes from a man between 18 and 35 years old in good health. The sequenced sample was naive CD4+ T cells sorted from blood. Subset: CD45RA+ positively selected. CDR3 nucleotide sequence: TGTGCCTGGAGTGTAAGTGGCCCAACCTACGAGCAGTACTTC. Residues: CAWSVSGPTYEQYF.